What follows are 28 T cell receptor beta chains derived from one specimen sequenced in a study of regulatory T cells in long-lasting Graves disease. Time point described: newly diagnosed GD, antithyroid drugs for less than 3 months. Generation of the TCR library employed RNA extracted from PBMCs. With iRepertoire HTBI primers and Arm-PCR of CDR3 regions, TCR beta libraries were built. TCRdb recomputed calls from the multiplex PCR reads with MiXCR, one row per CDR3 protein. This table has about 320,000 distinct CDR3 sequences, approximately 20% appearing once. Sequencing used peripheral blood mononuclear cells (PBMCs), obtained at new diagnosis, from a patient treated with antithyroid drugs. These receptors all come from a female donor with Graves disease.

This clonotype was observed at least ten times. The chain carries TRBV2 and TRBJ2-5; TRBD1 or TRBD2 may be the D gene (5 bases each). The DNA end is more similar to TRBJ2-4, so the J call may be wrong. Looked up from germline, CDR1 is SNHLY and CDR2 is FYNNEI. The CDR3 covers 12 residues. This chain's CDR3 is CASSPGLNIQYF. In DNA form, the CDR3 reads TGTGCCAGCTCCCCGGGGCTGAACATTCAGTACTTC.

The chain combines TRBV7-9 with TRBJ2-7; unclear D gene. Trimming pared 8 bases from V and 1 base from J, leaving 15 bases between. Germline values: CDR1 SEHNR, CDR2 FQNEAQ (reference sequence). The CDR3 spans 14 residues. CDR3 nucleotide sequence: TGTGCCAGCGGGTTCAACGGGCCGTCCTACGAGCAGTACTTC. Translated, it gives CASGFNGPSYEQYF.

This clonotype turned up a few times. This sequence joins TRBV4-2 and TRBJ2-7; D is perhaps TRBD1 (6 bases). Germline lookup yields CDR1 LGHNA and CDR2 YNFKEQ. The CDR3 length is 16 residues. Trimming removed 4 bases at V and 6 bases at J, with 22 bases between. The DNA of the CDR3 is TGTGCCAGCAGCCCACTAGGGGGAGAGGGGACCTCCGAGCAGTACTTC. Protein: CASSPLGGEGTSEQYF.

This clonotype was seen ten or more times. This chain uses TRBV20-1 with TRBJ2-1; D gene uncertain. This CDR3 is built from 15 residues. Trimming removed 6 bases at V and 1 base at J, with 16 bases between. The V gene's germline CDR1 is DFQATT and CDR2 SNEGSKA (reference sequence). The DNA of the CDR3 is TGCAGTGCCATGGCTCCTAGTAGGTCCTACAATGAGCAGTTCTTC. Its protein is CSAMAPSRSYNEQFF.

This clonotype has ten or more counts. This chain joins TRBV20-1 and TRBJ2-1; D not certain. Trimming shortened V by 6 bases and J by 5 bases, and 14 bases separated the two germline ends. This CDR3 is 13 amino acids long. The V gene's germline CDR1 is DFQATT and CDR2 SNEGSKA (reference sequence). In DNA form, the CDR3 reads TGCAGTGCCCTAACCATCACTAACAATGAGCAGTTCTTC. It translates to CSALTITNNEQFF.

This clonotype has a count of ten or more. This chain links TRBV19 with TRBJ2-7, with 9 bases that match TRBD2. The CDR3 is made up of 16 amino acids. V was clipped by 0 bases and J by 2 bases; unmatched bases: 5. Germline V lookup: CDR1 LNHDA, CDR2 SQIVND (reference sequence). CDR3 in amino acids: CASSIDAAGGTYEQYF. In DNA, the CDR3 is TGTGCCAGTAGTATAGACGCAGCGGGAGGTACCTACGAGCAGTACTTC. Looking up the rest from reference TRBV19 and TRBJ2-7 gives the full variable domain: DGGITQSPKYLFRKEGQNVTLSCEQNLNHDAMYWYRQDPGQGLRLIYYSQIVNDFQKGDIAEGYSVSREKKESFPLTVTSAQKNPTAFYLCASSIDAAGGTYEQYFGPGTRLTVT.

This clonotype has a count of ten or more. This chain's CDR3 is CATFRLVDSEAFF. The DNA for the CDR3 is TGTGCCACCTTTAGGTTGGTCGATTCTGAAGCTTTCTTT. This chain uses TRBV19 with TRBJ1-1; D unclear. The V and J ends lost 10 bases and 6 bases respectively, with 18 bases between them. The germline V gene encodes CDR1 LNHDA and CDR2 SQIVND (reference sequence). The length of the CDR3 is 13 residues.

The gene calls are TRBV27 and TRBJ1-2; 7 bases map to TRBD1. Germline lookup yields CDR1 MNHEY and CDR2 SMNVEV (reference sequence). This CDR3 is 14 amino acids long. The junction had 10 bases not matched to a gene; V was cut back by 6 bases and J by 6 bases. The CDR3 loop reads CASRKGGLEDGYTF. CDR3 nucleotide sequence: TGTGCCAGCAGGAAAGGGGGCTTGGAGGATGGCTACACCTTC.

The rearrangement uses TRBV24-1 and TRBJ2-2; D gene ambiguous. The CDR3 has 14 amino acids. Deletions cut 1 base from V and 1 base from J, with 3 bases between. The germline V gene encodes CDR1 KGHDR and CDR2 SFDVKD. In nucleotides, the CDR3 is TGTGCCACCAGTGATTTTGAGAACACCGGGGAGCTGTTTTTT. It is translated as CATSDFENTGELFF.

Many counts were recorded for this clonotype. The V and J genes are TRBV6-1 and TRBJ2-2, with a possible D match to TRBD1 (5 bases). The length of the CDR3 is 13 residues. V shed 9 bases and J shed 6 bases, with 14 bases lying between them. Germline V gene sequence: CDR1 MNHNS, CDR2 SASEGT. As DNA, the CDR3 is TGTGCCAGTCACTGGGGCCAGGCCGGGGAGCTGTTTTTT. Translated: CASHWGQAGELFF.

This clonotype was picked up many times. The chain carries TRBV5-1 and TRBJ2-3; perhaps TRBD2 as D (5 bases). Deletions cut 6 bases from V and 0 bases from J, with 14 bases between. Germline CDR1 and CDR2: SGHRS and YFSETQ. The CDR3 is 15 amino acids. CDR3 residues: CASTPGRVSTDTQYF. CDR3 coding DNA: TGCGCCAGCACCCCTGGGCGGGTGAGCACAGATACGCAGTATTTT.

The chain carries TRBV13 and TRBJ2-4; 11 nucleotides agree with TRBD2. Germline values: CDR1 PRHDT, CDR2 FYEKMQ (reference sequence). The V segment lost 5 bases and the J segment 0 bases; nucleotides outside the gene matches: 6. The length of the CDR3 is 17 residues. As DNA, the CDR3 is TGTGCCAGCAGCCGCCGACTAGCGGGACGAGCCAAAAACATTCAGTACTTC. Amino acid sequence: CASSRRLAGRAKNIQYF.

This clonotype has ten or more counts. The gene calls are TRBV6-1 and TRBJ2-5; D is perhaps TRBD2 (5 bases). Germline V lookup: CDR1 MNHNS, CDR2 SASEGT. Trimming removed 1 base at V and 2 bases at J, with 5 bases between. The CDR3 spans 13 residues. The CDR3 spells CASSEGTQETQYF. The CDR3 DNA is TGTGCCAGCAGTGAAGGGACTCAAGAGACCCAGTACTTC.

This clonotype came up many times. This chain links TRBV11-3 with TRBJ2-7, with a weak D call TRBD2 (5 bases). V was trimmed by 4 bases and J by 7 bases, leaving 11 bases between them. Germline-derived CDR1 and CDR2 are SGHNT and YENEEA. The CDR3 has 12 amino acids. CDR3 sequence: CASSSGRGEQYF. The DNA of the CDR3 is TGTGCCAGCAGCTCCGGCCGGGGAGAGCAGTACTTC.

This clonotype showed up just a few times. This chain joins TRBV29-1 and TRBJ2-1; no clear D gene. The V end lost 7 bases, the J end lost 8 bases, and 12 bases lay between the germline ends. Per germline, CDR1 SQVTM and CDR2 ANQGSEA. The CDR3 totals 11 residues. CDR3 in amino acids: CSAQRSDEQFF. In DNA form, the CDR3 reads TGCAGCGCCCAAAGATCGGATGAGCAGTTCTTC.

This clonotype was counted at least ten times. J is TRBJ2-3 and V is TRBV2; 9 bases map to TRBD2. This CDR3 spans 17 amino acids. Trimming removed 7 bases from V and 5 bases from J; junction bases left unmatched: 16. The germline gives CDR1 SNHLY, CDR2 FYNNEI. Here the CDR3 DNA reads TGTGCCAGCATTTCTCCCGGGCTAGCGGGAAAGGGAGATACGCAGTATTTT. It is translated as CASISPGLAGKGDTQYF.

This clonotype was counted only a few times. The chain carries TRBV7-8 and TRBJ1-5; 7 bases agree with TRBD1. Germline lookup yields CDR1 SGHVS and CDR2 FQNEAQ. Germline trimming cut 5 bases from V and 3 bases from J; bases unmatched to any gene: 7. The CDR3 is made up of 15 amino acids. CDR3 DNA: TGTGCCAGCAGCCAGAGGGACAGCATCAATCAGCCCCAGCATTTT. Protein sequence: CASSQRDSINQPQHF. The full variable domain, with the rest looked up from reference TRBV7-8 and TRBJ1-5, is GAGVSQSPRYKVAKRGQDVALRCDPISGHVSLFWYQQALGQGPEFLTYFQNEAQLDKSGLPSDRFFAERPEGSVSTLKIQRTQQEDSAVYLCASSQRDSINQPQHFGDGTRLSIL.

The table lists this clonotype with many counts. The chain links TRBV18 to TRBJ2-7; D may be TRBD2 (6 bases). V was pared by 3 bases and J by 6 bases, with 9 bases between. The CDR3 runs to 12 residues. Germline CDR1 and CDR2: KGHSH and LQKENI. This CDR3 is CASSPGGPEQYF. Here the CDR3 DNA reads TGTGCCAGCTCACCGGGAGGTCCCGAGCAGTACTTC.

This clonotype was seen many times. Mismatch with germline at one junction end may stem from a read error. The chain has TRBV7-7 and TRBJ2-3; D possibly corresponds to TRBD2 (6 bases). CDR3 length: 15 amino acids. Germline CDR1 reads SSHAT; CDR2 reads FNYEAQ (reference sequence). CDR3 in amino acids: CASSPGAGITDTQYF. CDR3 DNA sequence: TGTGCTAGCAGCCCGGGAGCCGGTATCACAGATACGCAGTATTTT.

This clonotype came up a few times. The chain uses TRBV29-1 and TRBJ2-1; no clear D gene. The germline gives CDR1 SQVTM, CDR2 ANQGSEA. The CDR3 contains 14 residues. The ends were cut back, 1 base at V and 8 bases at J, with 15 bases in the middle. DNA of the CDR3: TGCAGCGTTGAAGTGGCAGGACCTAAAGATGAGCAGTTCTTC. Translation: CSVEVAGPKDEQFF.

This clonotype was observed at least ten times. This rearrangement joins TRBV28 to TRBJ1-5; 8 positions match TRBD1. With V trimmed by 11 bases and J by 3 bases, 6 bases remained unmatched. Germline V gene sequence: CDR1 MDHEN, CDR2 SYDVKM. CDR3 size: 13 residues. The CDR3 spells CAAGGQANQPQHF. The CDR3 DNA reads as TGTGCCGCCGGGGGACAGGCCAATCAGCCCCAGCATTTT.

This clonotype was counted only a few times. V and J are TRBV11-2 and TRBJ1-3, with unresolved D. Per the germline V gene, CDR1 is SGHAT and CDR2 is FQNNGV. The CDR3 extends over 15 amino acids. V lost 5 bases to trimming and J lost 6 bases, with 17 bases between them. CDR3: CASSNRREKINTIYF. The DNA of the CDR3 is TGTGCCAGCAGCAATCGCCGGGAAAAAATAAACACCATATATTTT.

Ten or more counts support this clonotype. The chain has TRBV10-2 and TRBJ2-1; 11 bases fit TRBD2. This CDR3 is 13 amino acids long. Trimming took 6 bases from V and 8 from J; bases not matched to a gene: 3. Germline V gene lookup returns CDR1 WSHSY and CDR2 SAAADI. Here the CDR3 DNA reads TGCGCCAGCAGACTAGCGGGAGAAGATGAGCAGTTCTTC. Amino acid sequence: CASRLAGEDEQFF.

This clonotype was picked up one time. This clone may be a read error of a much larger clone one base away. This sequence joins TRBV2 and TRBJ2-1; D gene unclear. The CDR3 extends over 17 amino acids. The germline gives CDR1 SNHLY, CDR2 FYNNEI. Between the trimmed V and J ends, which lost 6 bases and 5 bases, there was a span of 23 bases. The CDR3 protein is CASSFLGLSKANNEQFF. For the CDR3, the DNA is TGTGCCAGCAGCTTTTTAGGGCTCAGCAAGGCTAACAATGAGCAGTTCTTC. The full variable domain, in which reference TRBV2 and TRBJ2-1 provide the parts outside the CDR3, is EPEVTQTPSHQVTQMGQEVILRCVPISNHLYFYWYRQILGQKVEFLVSFYNNEISEKSEIFDDQFSVERPDGSNFTLKIRSTKLEDSAMYFCASSFLGLSKANNEQFFGPGTRLTVL.

In its sample, this clonotype was seen many times. This chain uses TRBV12-3 or TRBV12-4 with TRBJ2-3, with 9 bases identical to TRBD1. Trimming cost V 2 bases and J 5 bases; bases outside gene matches: 8. CDR3 length equals 16 residues. CDR3 in amino acids: CASSLREGQGIDTQYF. As DNA, the CDR3 is TGTGCCAGCAGTTTAAGGGAGGGACAGGGAATAGATACGCAGTATTTT.

The chain carries TRBV5-1 and TRBJ2-5, with D possibly matching TRBD2 (5 bases). From germline, CDR1 is SGHRS and CDR2 YFSETQ. Trimming left V 1 base short and J 0 bases short, with 22 bases between. The CDR3 consists of 19 residues. The CDR3 sequence: CASSLTIRVGRGDQETQYF. CDR3 sequence (DNA): TGCGCCAGCAGCTTGACTATCCGGGTGGGTCGGGGTGACCAAGAGACCCAGTACTTC.

This clonotype showed up just a few times. The rearrangement joins TRBV7-9 to TRBJ1-3; TRBD1 might be the D (6 bases). From germline, CDR1 is SEHNR and CDR2 FQNEAQ (reference sequence). CDR3 length equals 16 residues. The V end lost 4 bases, the J end lost 0 bases, and 13 bases lay between the germline ends. CDR3 in amino acids: CASSSWGGSSGNTIYF. The CDR3 DNA follows: TGTGCCAGCAGCTCCTGGGGGGGCAGCTCTGGAAACACCATATATTTT.

The sample holds one count of this clonotype. The chain employs TRBV6-2 or TRBV6-3 and TRBJ2-3; weak D call: TRBD2 (5 bases). The CDR3 runs 13 residues. Between the trimmed V and J ends, which lost 2 bases and 9 bases, there was a span of 12 bases. Germline lookup yields CDR1 MNHEY and CDR2 SVGEGT. The CDR3 DNA sequence: TGTGCCAGCAGTTACGCGGGCCATAGGACGCAGTATTTT. Translation gives CASSYAGHRTQYF.